This T cell receptor (beta chain) stems from a study of blood T cells in healthy people across ages. Overall study findings and caveats: Across the age range, TCR beta diversity per million T cells fell in a roughly linear way.

Only a few counts were recorded for this clonotype. Antigen unknown. The V segment lost 4 bases and the J segment 5 bases; nucleotides outside the gene matches: 15. From germline, CDR1 is SGHTA and CDR2 FQGNSA. This CDR3 spans 19 amino acids. Healthy Russian Caucasian donors spanned ages about 6 to 100 years. Together with a sample-barcoded 5' primer, a J-beta primer mix was included in a second PCR lasting about 6 to 11 cycles. TCRdb itself ran the 5' RACE reads through MiXCR, one entry per CDR3 protein. Of about 1.6 million distinct CDR3 sequences listed, 34% were seen once; the top ten hold over 9%.

The sequenced sample consisted of blood. The V gene is TRBV7-2, the J gene TRBJ2-5; 14 positions match TRBD2. This TCR derives from a woman aged 25 to 39 in good health. The CDR3 loop is CASSSPPRLAGGPRETQYF. The CDR3 nucleotides are TGTGCCAGCAGCTCGCCACCAAGACTAGCGGGAGGGCCGAGGGAGACCCAGTACTTC.